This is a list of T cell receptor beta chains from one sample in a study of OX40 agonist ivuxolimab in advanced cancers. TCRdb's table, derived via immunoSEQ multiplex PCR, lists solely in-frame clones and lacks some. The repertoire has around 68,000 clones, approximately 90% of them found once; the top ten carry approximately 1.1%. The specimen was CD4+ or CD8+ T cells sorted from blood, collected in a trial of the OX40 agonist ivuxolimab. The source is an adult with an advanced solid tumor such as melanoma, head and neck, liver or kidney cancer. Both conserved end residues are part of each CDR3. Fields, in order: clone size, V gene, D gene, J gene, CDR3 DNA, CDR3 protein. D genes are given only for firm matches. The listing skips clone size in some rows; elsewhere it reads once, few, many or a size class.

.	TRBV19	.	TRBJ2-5	TGTGCCAGTAGTGTCGGGGCGGAGACCCAGTACTTC	CASSVGAETQYF
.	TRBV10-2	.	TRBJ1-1	TGCGCCAGCAGTCCGGGGGGAACTACTACGAACACTGAAGCTTTCTTT	CASSPGGTTTNTEAFF
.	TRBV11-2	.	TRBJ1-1	TGTGCCAGCAGAATAAACACTGAAGCTTTCTTT	CASRINTEAFF
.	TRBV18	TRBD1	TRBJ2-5	TGTGCCAGCTCACCCCAAGGACAGGTGAAAGAGACCCAGTACTTC	CASSPQGQVKETQYF
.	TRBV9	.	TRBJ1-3	TGTGCCAGCAGCGTAGGTATCCTCAAGGAAGGAAACACCATATATTTT	CASSVGILKEGNTIYF
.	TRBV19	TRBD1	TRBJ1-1	TGTGCCAGCTTGGACAGGGGGGGGAACACTGAAGCTTTCTTT	CASLDRGGNTEAFF
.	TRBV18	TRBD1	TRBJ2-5	TGTGCCAGCTCACCATACCAAGGGACAGGCGAAGAGACCCAGTACTTC	CASSPYQGTGEETQYF
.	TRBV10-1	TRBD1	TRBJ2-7	TGCGCCAGCAGCCGGGACAGAGGTTACGAGCAGTACTTC	CASSRDRGYEQYF
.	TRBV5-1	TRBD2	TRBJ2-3	TGCGCCAGTTCACCCCGGACTAGCGGGGGCACAGATACGCAGTATTTT	CASSPRTSGGTDTQYF
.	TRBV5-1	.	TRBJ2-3	TGCGCCAGCAGCTTGGACGGGGGAGGCACAGATACGCAGTATTTT	CASSLDGGGTDTQYF
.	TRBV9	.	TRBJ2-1	TGTGCCAGCAGCGTAGGTAACGAGCGGTCAGGGGTTCGCAATGAGCAGTTCTTC	CASSVGNERSGVRNEQFF
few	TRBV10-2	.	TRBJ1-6	TGCGCCAGCACGGGGGGTCCTAATTCACCCCTCCACTTT	CASTGGPNSPLHF
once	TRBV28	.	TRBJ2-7	TGTGCCAGCATACCGGGACACTCCTACGAGCAGTACTTC	CASIPGHSYEQYF
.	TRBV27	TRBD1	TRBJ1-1	TGTGCCAGCAGTTTCGACAGGGATAACACTGAAGCTTTCTTT	CASSFDRDNTEAFF
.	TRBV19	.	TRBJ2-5	TGTGCCAGTACCCCCCGGGAGAGGGTGAACCAAGAGACCCAGTACTTC	CASTPRERVNQETQYF
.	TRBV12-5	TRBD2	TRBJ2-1	TGTGCTAGTGGTTTGGGGACTAGCGGGAGTCAGGCTGAGCAGTTCTTC	CASGLGTSGSQAEQFF
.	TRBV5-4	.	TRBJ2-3	TGTGCCAGCAGCTTGAAAGCAGGCACAGATACGCAGTATTTT	CASSLKAGTDTQYF
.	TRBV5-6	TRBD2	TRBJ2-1	TGTGCCAGCAGCGACCTGGGGGGGTTCGATAATGAGCAGTTCTTC	CASSDLGGFDNEQFF
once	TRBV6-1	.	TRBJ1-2	TGTGCCAGCAGCCTCCGGGGGTCCCGCTATGGCTACACCTTC	CASSLRGSRYGYTF
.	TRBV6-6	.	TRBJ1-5	TGTGCCAGCAGTTACCCCCAGGGAATTGACAATCAGCCCCAGCATTTT	CASSYPQGIDNQPQHF
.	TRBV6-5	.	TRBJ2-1	TGTGCCAGCAGCCCAGCGGGCTCCAATGAGCAGTTCTTC	CASSPAGSNEQFF
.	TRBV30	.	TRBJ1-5	TGTGCCTGGAGTCGGCTCGAACAGAGGTTGGCAACAAAACAGCCCCAGCATTTT	CAWSRLEQRLATKQPQHF
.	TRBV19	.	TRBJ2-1	TGTGCCAGTGCCGACGGGCCTACGACCTACAATGAGCAGTTCTTC	CASADGPTTYNEQFF
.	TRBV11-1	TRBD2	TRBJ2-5	TGTGCCAGCAGCTTCCAAGGTAGCGGGGGGAGTGAGACCCAGTACTTC	CASSFQGSGGSETQYF
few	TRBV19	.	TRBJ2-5	TGTGCCAGTAGTATCCCAAGCGGACCCGAAAAAGAGACCCAGTACTTC	CASSIPSGPEKETQYF
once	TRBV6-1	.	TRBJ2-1	TGTGCCAGCAGTGAAACAGAGACCTACTCCTACAATGAGCAGTTCTTC	CASSETETYSYNEQFF
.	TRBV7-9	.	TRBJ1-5	TGTGCCAGCAGCTGGGGGAGAGATCAGCCCCAGCATTTT	CASSWGRDQPQHF
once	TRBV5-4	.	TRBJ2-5	TGTGCCAGCAGGTTGGGGGAGACCCAGTACTTC	CASRLGETQYF
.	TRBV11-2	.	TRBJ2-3	TGTGCCAGCAGCCCCCAAGGAGGGGTTGGCTGGGCAGATACGCAGTATTTT	CASSPQGGVGWADTQYF
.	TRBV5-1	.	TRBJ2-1	TGCGCCAGCAGCTTGGAGGGGAACTCCTACAATGAGCAGTTCTTC	CASSLEGNSYNEQFF
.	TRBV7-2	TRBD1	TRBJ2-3	TGTGCCAGCAGTCCCTCAGGGGGCGGCACAGATACGCAGTATTTT	CASSPSGGGTDTQYF
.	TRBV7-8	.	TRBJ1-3	TGTGCCAGCAGCCATGACAGGATGGGAAACACCATATATTTT	CASSHDRMGNTIYF
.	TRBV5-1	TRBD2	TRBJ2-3	TGCGCCAGCAGCTTCCTAGCCGGGACTAGACGCACAGATACGCAGTATTTT	CASSFLAGTRRTDTQYF
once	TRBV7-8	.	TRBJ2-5	TGTGCCAGCAGCTTAAATAGAGAGACCCAGTACTTC	CASSLNRETQYF
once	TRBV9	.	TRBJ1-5	TGTGCCAGCAGCGTAGGGGTTAATCAGCCCCAGCATTTT	CASSVGVNQPQHF
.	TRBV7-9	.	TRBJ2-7	TGTGCCAGCAGCTACCCACGCGGTATCTCCTACGAGCAGTACTTC	CASSYPRGISYEQYF
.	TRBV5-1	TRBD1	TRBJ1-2	TGCGCCAGCAGCTTGGCAGGGACAGGGTTTAACTATGGCTACACCTTC	CASSLAGTGFNYGYTF